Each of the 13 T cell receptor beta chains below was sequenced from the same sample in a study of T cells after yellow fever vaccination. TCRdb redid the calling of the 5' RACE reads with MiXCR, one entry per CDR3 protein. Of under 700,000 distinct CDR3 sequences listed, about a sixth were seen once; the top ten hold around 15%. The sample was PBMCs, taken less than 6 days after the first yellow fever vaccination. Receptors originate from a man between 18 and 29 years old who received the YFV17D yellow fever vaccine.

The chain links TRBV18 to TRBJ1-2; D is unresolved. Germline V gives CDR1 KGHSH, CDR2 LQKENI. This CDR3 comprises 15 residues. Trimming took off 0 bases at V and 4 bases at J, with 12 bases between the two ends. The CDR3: CASSPPDWATYGYTF. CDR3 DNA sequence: TGTGCCAGCTCACCACCCGACTGGGCCACCTATGGCTACACCTTC.

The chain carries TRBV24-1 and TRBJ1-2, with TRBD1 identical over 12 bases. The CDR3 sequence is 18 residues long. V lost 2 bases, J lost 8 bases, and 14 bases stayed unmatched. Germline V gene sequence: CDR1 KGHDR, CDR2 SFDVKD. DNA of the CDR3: TGTGCCACCAGTGATTCATCCACCTTGGGACAGGGGGCAGGAGGCTACACCTTC. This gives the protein CATSDSSTLGQGAGGYTF.

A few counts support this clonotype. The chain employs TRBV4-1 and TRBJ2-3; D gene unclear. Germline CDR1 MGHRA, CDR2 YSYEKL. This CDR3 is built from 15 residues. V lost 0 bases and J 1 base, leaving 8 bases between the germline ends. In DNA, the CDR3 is TGCGCCAGCAGCCAAGATGTTGATGGCACAGATACGCAGTATTTT. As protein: CASSQDVDGTDTQYF.

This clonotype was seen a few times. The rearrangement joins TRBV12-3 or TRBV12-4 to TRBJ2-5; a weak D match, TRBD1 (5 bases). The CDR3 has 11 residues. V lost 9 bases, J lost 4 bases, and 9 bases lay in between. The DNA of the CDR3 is TGTGCCAGTGCCCAGGGAGAGACCCAGTACTTC. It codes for CASAQGETQYF.

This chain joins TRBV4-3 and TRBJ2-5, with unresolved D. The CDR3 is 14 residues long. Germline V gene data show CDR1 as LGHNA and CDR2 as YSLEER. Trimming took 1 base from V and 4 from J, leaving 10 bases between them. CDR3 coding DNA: TGCGCCAGCAGCCAAGCGCCTTCAAGAGAGACCCAGTACTTC. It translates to CASSQAPSRETQYF.

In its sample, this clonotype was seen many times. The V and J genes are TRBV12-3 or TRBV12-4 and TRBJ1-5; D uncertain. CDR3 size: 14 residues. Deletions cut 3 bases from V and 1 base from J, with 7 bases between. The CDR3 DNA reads TGTGCCAGCAGTTTGATGGGGAGCAATCAGCCCCAGCATTTT. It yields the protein CASSLMGSNQPQHF.

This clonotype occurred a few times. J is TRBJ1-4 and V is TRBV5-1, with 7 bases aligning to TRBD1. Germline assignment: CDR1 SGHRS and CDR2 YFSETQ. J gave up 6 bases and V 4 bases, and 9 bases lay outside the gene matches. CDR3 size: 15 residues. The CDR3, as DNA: TGCGCCAGCAGCCCCAGTCAGGGGGGCTATGAAAAACTGTTTTTT. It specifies CASSPSQGGYEKLFF.

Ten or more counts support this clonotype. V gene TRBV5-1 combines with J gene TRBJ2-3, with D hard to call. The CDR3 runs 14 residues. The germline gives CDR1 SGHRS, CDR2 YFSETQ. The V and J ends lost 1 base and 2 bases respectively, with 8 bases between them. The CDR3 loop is CASSLMGNTDTQYF. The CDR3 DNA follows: TGCGCCAGCAGCTTGATGGGCAACACAGATACGCAGTATTTT.

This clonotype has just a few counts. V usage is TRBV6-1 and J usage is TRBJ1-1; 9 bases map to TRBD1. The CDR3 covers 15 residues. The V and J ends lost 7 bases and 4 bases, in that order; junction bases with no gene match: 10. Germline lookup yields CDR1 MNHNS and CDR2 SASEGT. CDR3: CASIAGTGFGTEAFF. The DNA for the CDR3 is TGTGCCAGCATCGCCGGGACAGGGTTCGGCACTGAAGCTTTCTTT.

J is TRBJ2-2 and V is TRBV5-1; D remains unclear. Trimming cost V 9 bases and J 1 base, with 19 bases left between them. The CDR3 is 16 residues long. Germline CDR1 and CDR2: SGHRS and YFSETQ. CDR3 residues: CANPLGSVENTGELFF. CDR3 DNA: TGCGCCAACCCCTTGGGGTCCGTAGAGAACACCGGGGAGCTGTTTTTT. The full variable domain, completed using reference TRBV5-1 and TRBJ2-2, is KAGVTQTPRYLIKTRGQQVTLSCSPISGHRSVSWYQQTPGQGLQFLFEYFSETQRNKGNFPGRFSGRQFSNSRSEMNVSTLELGDSALYLCANPLGSVENTGELFFGEGSRLTVL.

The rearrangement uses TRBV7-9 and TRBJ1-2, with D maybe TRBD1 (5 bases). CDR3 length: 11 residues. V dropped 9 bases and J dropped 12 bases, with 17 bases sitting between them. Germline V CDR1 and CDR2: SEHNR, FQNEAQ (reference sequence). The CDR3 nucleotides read TGTGCCAGTGGGACCCAGGTCGGGAACACCTTC. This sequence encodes CASGTQVGNTF.

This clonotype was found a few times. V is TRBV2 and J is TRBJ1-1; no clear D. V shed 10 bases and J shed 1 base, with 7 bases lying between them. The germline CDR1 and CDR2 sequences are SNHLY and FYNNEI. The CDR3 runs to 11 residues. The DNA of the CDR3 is TGTGCCACAATGGGGAACACTGAAGCTTTCTTT. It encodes CATMGNTEAFF.

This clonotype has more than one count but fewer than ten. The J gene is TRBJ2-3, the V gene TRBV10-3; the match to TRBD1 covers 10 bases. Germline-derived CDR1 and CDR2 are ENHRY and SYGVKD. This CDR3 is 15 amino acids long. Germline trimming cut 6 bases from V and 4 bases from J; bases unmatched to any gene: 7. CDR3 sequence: CAISSRDRGADTQYF. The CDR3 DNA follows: TGTGCCATCAGCTCCCGGGACAGGGGTGCAGATACGCAGTATTTT.